The 17 T cell receptor beta chains given below trace back to one sample, sequenced in a study of cytomegalovirus exposure and HLA in healthy donors (TCRdb year 2017). Libraries came from the immunoSEQ multiplex PCR assay. Here the immuneACCESS table is served through TCRdb, limited to in-frame sequences with V and J called. Missing clones are a known gap in these copies; in checked studies unresolved V genes cover under half, and the rest lacks a known reason. This sample gives roughly 150,000 clones in total; roughly 95% of them show up just once. In total, the top ten clones hold roughly 0.83% of the sample. The material sequenced was PBMCs. The source of these receptors is a young woman in good health and CMV-seronegative.

This chain uses TRBV7-6 with TRBJ2-1, with D maybe TRBD1 (5 bases). Trimming stripped 3 bases from V and 7 bases from J, with 10 bases between. The length of the CDR3 is 13 residues. Germline V gene lookup returns CDR1 SGHVS and CDR2 FNYEAQ. CDR3 nucleotides: TGTGCCAGCAGCTTGAGGACACTGAATGAGCAGTTCTTC. Encoded protein: CASSLRTLNEQFF.

V usage is TRBV4-2 and J usage is TRBJ2-7; TRBD1 agrees at 9 bases. Germline CDR1 LGHNA, CDR2 YNFKEQ. CDR3 length equals 14 residues. The V gene end was trimmed by 6 bases and the J gene end by 3 bases; junction bases not matched to a gene: 6. CDR3 sequence: CASSSGQGRYEQYF. The CDR3, as DNA: TGTGCCAGCAGTTCGGGACAGGGACGCTACGAGCAGTACTTC.

The chain carries TRBV7-9 and TRBJ2-4; a possible D gene is TRBD1 (6 bases). This CDR3 contains 19 residues. Germline-derived CDR1 and CDR2 are SEHNR and FQNEAQ (reference sequence). V dropped 3 bases and J dropped 1 base, with 22 bases sitting between them. DNA of the CDR3: TGTGCCAGCAGCTTGAGTGCAGGGGACGTCGGACTTGCCAAAAACATTCAGTACTTC. This translates into CASSLSAGDVGLAKNIQYF.

The CDR3 nucleotides read TGTGCCAGCAGTGAAGTGGGACAGGGATTCGAGCAGTACTTC. Its translation is CASSEVGQGFEQYF. The J gene is TRBJ2-7, the V gene TRBV2; TRBD1 aligns across 9 bases. CDR3 length: 14 residues. Germline CDR1 reads SNHLY; CDR2 reads FYNNEI. V trimming: 1 base; J trimming: 6 bases; junction bases outside the gene matches: 4.

This chain connects TRBV5-4 to TRBJ1-2; D is possibly TRBD1 (5 bases). In germline, CDR1 is SGHNT, CDR2 YYREEE (reference sequence). Trimming shortened V by 2 bases and J by 7 bases, and 12 bases separated the two germline ends. The CDR3 contains 13 residues. CDR3 coding DNA: TGTGCCAGCAGCTTTAGGGGTGTGGGTGGCTACACCTTC. Translated, it gives CASSFRGVGGYTF.

The chain combines TRBV6-5 with TRBJ1-5, with a possible D match to TRBD1 (6 bases). The CDR3 has 15 residues. V was trimmed by 6 bases and J by 3 bases, leaving 15 bases between them. CDR1 is MNHEY, CDR2 SVGAGI, per germline. The CDR3 bases are TGTGCCAGCAGCCGAAGAACAGGGATCAATCAGCCCCAGCATTTT. It specifies CASSRRTGINQPQHF.

The chain joins TRBV5-4 to TRBJ1-2; D perhaps matches TRBD1 (6 bases). Germline V lookup: CDR1 SGHNT, CDR2 YYREEE (reference sequence). The CDR3 has 15 amino acids. V lost 0 bases to trimming and J lost 4 bases, with 13 bases between them. CDR3 sequence (DNA): TGTGCCAGCAGCTTGGCCGGGGGGCGCGGCTATGGCTACACCTTC. Translating gives CASSLAGGRGYGYTF.

The CDR3 DNA is TGCGCCAGCAGCTTGGGGACAGGGTTCCCCGGGGAGCTGTTTTTT. This codes for CASSLGTGFPGELFF. J is TRBJ2-2 and V is TRBV5-1; TRBD1 matches at 8 bases. CDR1 is SGHRS, CDR2 YFSETQ, per germline. The CDR3 contains 15 residues. V dropped 0 bases and J dropped 6; count of bases not matched to a gene: 4.

There are a few counts of this clone. The chain has TRBV4-1 and TRBJ2-7; 7 bases are shared with TRBD1. Trimming removed 3 bases from V and 6 bases from J; junction bases left unmatched: 5. CDR3 length: 13 residues. Germline loops: CDR1 MGHRA, CDR2 YSYEKL. CDR3 amino acids: CASSQQNRGEQYF. CDR3 nucleotides: TGCGCCAGCAGCCAGCAAAACAGGGGCGAGCAGTACTTC.

The chain joins TRBV5-6 to TRBJ1-2, with D unclear. This CDR3 has 16 amino acids. V was clipped by 4 bases and J by 2 bases, with 18 bases between them. Looked up from germline, CDR1 is SGHDT and CDR2 is YYEEEE. CDR3 residues: CASSPSSGSENYGYTF. The DNA of the CDR3 is TGTGCCAGCAGCCCAAGCAGTGGGTCGGAGAACTATGGCTACACCTTC.

This clone is a singleton in its sample. The rearrangement links TRBV6-6 to TRBJ1-2, with D possibly being TRBD1 (6 bases). V was clipped by 0 bases and J by 1 base, with 12 bases between them. This CDR3 is 16 amino acids long. From germline, CDR1 is MNHNY and CDR2 SVGAGI (reference sequence). The CDR3, as DNA: TGTGCCAGCAGTTACTCGGACAGTTACTTTAACTATGGCTACACCTTC. This codes for CASSYSDSYFNYGYTF.

The chain couples TRBV18 to TRBJ2-3; weak D call: TRBD1 (6 bases). The CDR3 contains 16 residues. Germline loops: CDR1 KGHSH, CDR2 LQKENI. The V and J ends lost 2 bases and 2 bases respectively, with 14 bases between them. In DNA, the CDR3 is TGTGCCAGCTCACCAAGGGGACAAGTGGACACAGATACGCAGTATTTT. It yields the protein CASSPRGQVDTDTQYF.

The J gene is TRBJ1-1, the V gene TRBV6-5, with no clear D. Trimming took 8 bases from V and 11 from J, leaving 12 bases between them. Germline-derived CDR1 and CDR2 are MNHEY and SVGAGI. The CDR3 has 10 amino acids. CDR3 sequence: CASPSRLAFF. The CDR3 coding sequence is TGTGCCAGCCCGAGCAGGCTGGCTTTCTTT.

The CDR3 coding sequence is TGTGCCAGCAGCCTACAGGACAGGGAATTGGATGAAGCTTTCTTT. As protein: CASSLQDRELDEAFF. This sequence joins TRBV7-6 and TRBJ1-1; TRBD1 aligns across 8 bases. In germline, CDR1 is SGHVS, CDR2 FNYEAQ. The CDR3 loop spans 15 amino acids. The V segment lost 5 bases and the J segment 7 bases; nucleotides outside the gene matches: 12.

The CDR3 DNA follows: TGTGCCAGTAGTATGGGGAGAGCCTTGGGGGAGACCCAGTACTTC. It yields the protein CASSMGRALGETQYF. The rearrangement links TRBV19 to TRBJ2-5, with D maybe TRBD2 (5 bases). Germline CDR1 is LNHDA and CDR2 is SQIVND (reference sequence). The ends were cut back, 3 bases at V and 5 bases at J, with 16 bases in the middle. The CDR3 has 15 residues. Full variable domain (missing parts from reference TRBV19 and TRBJ2-5): DGGITQSPKYLFRKEGQNVTLSCEQNLNHDAMYWYRQDPGQGLRLIYYSQIVNDFQKGDIAEGYSVSREKKESFPLTVTSAQKNPTAFYLCASSMGRALGETQYFGPGTRLLVL.

The chain joins TRBV30 to TRBJ2-2, with D possibly matching TRBD1 (5 bases). Germline V gene sequence: CDR1 GTSNPN, CDR2 SVGIG (reference sequence). V was cut by 3 bases and J by 7 bases, with 12 bases left in between. The CDR3 totals 13 residues. The CDR3 reads CAWRNQGYGELFF. The DNA of the CDR3 is TGTGCCTGGAGGAACCAGGGCTACGGGGAGCTGTTTTTT.

The V and J genes are TRBV13 and TRBJ2-5, with 13 bases that match TRBD2. CDR1 PRHDT and CDR2 FYEKMQ come from the germline V gene (reference sequence). V lost 5 bases and J lost 4; bases outside the gene matches: 4. The CDR3 is 15 residues long. CDR3 coding DNA: TGTGCCAGCAGCGCACTAGCGGGGGGGCGAGAGACCCAGTACTTC. This encodes CASSALAGGRETQYF.